These 7 T cell receptor beta chains share one sample of origin, sequenced in a study of shared clonotypes between healthy human individuals. Sequenced by immunoSEQ multiplex PCR; TCRdb stores in-frame clones only, minus some. The sample records over 2 million clones, around 95% being singletons. What was sequenced was naive CD4+ T cells sorted from blood. Indicated subset: CD45RA+ positively selected. Receptors were obtained from a young man in good health.

The chain has TRBV30 and TRBJ1-4; tentative D call: TRBD1 (5 bases). Trimming stripped 1 base from V and 3 bases from J, with 12 bases between. The length of the CDR3 is 15 residues. Germline CDR1 is GTSNPN and CDR2 is SVGIG (reference sequence). The CDR3 here is CAWSGGGGANEKLFF. CDR3 nucleotides: TGTGCCTGGAGTGGGGGGGGAGGTGCTAATGAAAAACTGTTTTTT.

The chain joins TRBV11-2 to TRBJ2-1; no reliable D call. The CDR3 is 14 amino acids. Germline V CDR1 and CDR2: SGHAT, FQNNGV. V shed 6 bases and J shed 3 bases, with 12 bases lying between them. CDR3 sequence: CASRSAAFYNEQFF. CDR3 in DNA: TGTGCCAGCAGATCCGCAGCGTTCTACAATGAGCAGTTCTTC. Using reference TRBV11-2 and TRBJ2-1 for the parts outside the CDR3, the full variable domain is EAGVAQSPRYKIIEKRQSVAFWCNPISGHATLYWYQQILGQGPKLLIQFQNNGVVDDSQLPKDRFSAERLKGVDSTLKIQPAKLEDSAVYLCASRSAAFYNEQFFGPGTRLTVL.

This clone was recorded once. The chain combines TRBV6-6 with TRBJ1-6, with D maybe TRBD1 (5 bases). Deletions cut 4 bases from V and 10 bases from J, with 11 bases between. In germline, CDR1 is MNHNY, CDR2 SVGAGI (reference sequence). The CDR3 is 13 residues long. For the CDR3, the DNA is TGTGCCAGCAGTTCCCTACAGGTGTCACCCCTCCACTTT. Protein sequence: CASSSLQVSPLHF.

This clone was seen once. This chain joins TRBV18 and TRBJ1-1, with D hard to call. This CDR3 has 15 residues. From germline, CDR1 is KGHSH and CDR2 LQKENI. The ends were cut back, 6 bases at V and 1 base at J, with 15 bases in the middle. CDR3 bases: TGTGCCAGCTCCCCGAGGCACTCGAAGAACACTGAAGCTTTCTTT. It codes for CASSPRHSKNTEAFF.

Details on this clone: Other DNA sequences in the same sample also yield this CDR3. J is TRBJ2-7 and V is TRBV5-4; 9 bases fit TRBD1. In germline, CDR1 is SGHNT, CDR2 YYREEE (reference sequence). The CDR3 contains 14 residues. V lost 2 bases, J lost 3 bases, and 3 bases stayed unmatched. CDR3 bases: TGTGCCAGCAGCTTCGACAGGGGGGTCTACGAGCAGTACTTC. Translation gives CASSFDRGVYEQYF.

CDR3 sequence: CASSEGQGGYGYTF. The CDR3 bases are TGTGCCAGCAGTGAGGGACAGGGCGGCTATGGCTACACCTTC. The chain has TRBV6-1 and TRBJ1-2; 9 bases align to TRBD1. The CDR3 has 14 residues. Germline assignment: CDR1 MNHNS and CDR2 SASEGT. V was clipped by 3 bases and J by 4 bases; unmatched bases: 3.

The genes are TRBV5-1 and TRBJ1-2; TRBD1 matches 8 bases. Trimming removed 4 bases from V and 6 bases from J; junction bases left unmatched: 5. There are 13 residues in the CDR3. The germline gives CDR1 SGHRS, CDR2 YFSETQ. This CDR3 reads CASSEDRVNGYTF. The CDR3 DNA is TGCGCCAGCAGCGAGGACAGGGTTAATGGCTACACCTTC.